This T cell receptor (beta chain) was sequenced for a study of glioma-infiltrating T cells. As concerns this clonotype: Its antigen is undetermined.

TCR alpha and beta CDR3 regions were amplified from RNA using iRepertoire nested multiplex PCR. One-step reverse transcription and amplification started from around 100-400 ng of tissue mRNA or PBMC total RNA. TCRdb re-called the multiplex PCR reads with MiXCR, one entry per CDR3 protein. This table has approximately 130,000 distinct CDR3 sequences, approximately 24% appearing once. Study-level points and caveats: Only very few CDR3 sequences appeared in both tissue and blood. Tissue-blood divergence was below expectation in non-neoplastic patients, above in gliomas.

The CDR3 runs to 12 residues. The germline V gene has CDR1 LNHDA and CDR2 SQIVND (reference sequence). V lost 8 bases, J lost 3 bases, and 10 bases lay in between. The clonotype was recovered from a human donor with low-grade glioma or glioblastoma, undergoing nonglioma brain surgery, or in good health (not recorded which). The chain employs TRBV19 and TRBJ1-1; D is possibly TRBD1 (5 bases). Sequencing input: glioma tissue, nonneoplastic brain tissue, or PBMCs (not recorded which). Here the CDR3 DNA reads TGTGCCAGTCAGTGGGGGGACACTGAAGCTTTCTTT. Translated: CASQWGDTEAFF. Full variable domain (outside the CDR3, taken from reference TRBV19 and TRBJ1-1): DGGITQSPKYLFRKEGQNVTLSCEQNLNHDAMYWYRQDPGQGLRLIYYSQIVNDFQKGDIAEGYSVSREKKESFPLTVTSAQKNPTAFYLCASQWGDTEAFFGQGTRLTVV.